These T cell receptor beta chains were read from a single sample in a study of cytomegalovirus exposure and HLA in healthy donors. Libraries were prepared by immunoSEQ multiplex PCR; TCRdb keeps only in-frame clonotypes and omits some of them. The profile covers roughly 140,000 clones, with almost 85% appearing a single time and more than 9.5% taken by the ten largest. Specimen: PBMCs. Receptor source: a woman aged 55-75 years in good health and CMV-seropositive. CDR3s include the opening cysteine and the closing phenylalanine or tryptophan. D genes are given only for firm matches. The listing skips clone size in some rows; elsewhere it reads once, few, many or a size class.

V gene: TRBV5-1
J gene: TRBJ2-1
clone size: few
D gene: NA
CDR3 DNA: TGCGCCAGCAGGATGAGCGGCTACAATGAGCAGTTCTTC
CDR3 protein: CASRMSGYNEQFF

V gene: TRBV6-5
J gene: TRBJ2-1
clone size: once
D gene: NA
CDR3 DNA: TGTGCCAGCACGCGGCGAGCTGGCCTCTACAATGAGCAGTTCTTC
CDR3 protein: CASTRRAGLYNEQFF

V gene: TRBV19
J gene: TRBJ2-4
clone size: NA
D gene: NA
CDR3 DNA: TGTGCCAGTAGTAGGACAGTTCTAGCCAAAAACATTCAGTACTTC
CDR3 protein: CASSRTVLAKNIQYF

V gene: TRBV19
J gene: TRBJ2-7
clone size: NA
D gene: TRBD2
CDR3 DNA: TGTGCCAGTAGGGGACTAGCGGGAGATCACGAGCAGTACTTC
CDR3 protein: CASRGLAGDHEQYF

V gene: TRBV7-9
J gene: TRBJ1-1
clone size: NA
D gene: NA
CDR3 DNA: TGTGCCAGCAGCTTATCGTCTTATGAAGCTTTCTTT
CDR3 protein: CASSLSSYEAFF

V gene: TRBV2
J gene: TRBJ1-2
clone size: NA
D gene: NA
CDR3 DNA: TGTGCCAGCCGGGAGGGGTCAGGGAACTATGGCTACACCTTC
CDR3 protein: CASREGSGNYGYTF

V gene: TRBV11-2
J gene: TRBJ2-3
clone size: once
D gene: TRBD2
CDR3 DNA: TGTGCCAGCAGCTTAAGTCTAGCGGTAGATACGCAGTATTTT
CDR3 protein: CASSLSLAVDTQYF

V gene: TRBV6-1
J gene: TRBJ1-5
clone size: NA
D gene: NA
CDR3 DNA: TGTGCCACCACTCAGGTTCACAATCAGCCCCAGCATTTT
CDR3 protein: CATTQVHNQPQHF

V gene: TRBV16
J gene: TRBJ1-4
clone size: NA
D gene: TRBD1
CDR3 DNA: TGTGCCAGCAGCCAATCGTACAGGGGAAATGAAAAACTGTTTTTT
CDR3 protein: CASSQSYRGNEKLFF

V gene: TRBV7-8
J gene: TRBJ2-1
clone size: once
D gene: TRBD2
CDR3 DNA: TGTGCCAGCAGCTTAGGGGGGAGGGCCTACAATGAGCAGTTCTTC
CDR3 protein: CASSLGGRAYNEQFF

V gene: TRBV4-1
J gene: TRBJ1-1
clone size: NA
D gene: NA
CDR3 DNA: TGCGCCAGCAGCCAAGTTACGGGGGGAACTGAAGCTTTCTTT
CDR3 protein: CASSQVTGGTEAFF

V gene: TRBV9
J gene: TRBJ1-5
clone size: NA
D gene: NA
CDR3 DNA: TGTGCCAGCAGCGAGAAACCGGGGCAGCCCCAGCATTTT
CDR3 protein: CASSEKPGQPQHF

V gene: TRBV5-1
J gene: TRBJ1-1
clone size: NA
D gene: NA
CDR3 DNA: TGCGCCAGCAGCTTCGGGCGGGGAATTAACACTGAAGCTTTCTTT
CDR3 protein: CASSFGRGINTEAFF

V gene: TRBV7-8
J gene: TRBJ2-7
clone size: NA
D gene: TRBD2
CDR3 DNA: TGTGCCAGCAGCTCGTCGGCCGGATACGGGACTAGCGGGAGCCACGAGCAGTACTTC
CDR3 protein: CASSSSAGYGTSGSHEQYF

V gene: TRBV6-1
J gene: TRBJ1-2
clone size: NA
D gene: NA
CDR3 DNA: TGTGCCAGCAGTGAGGCTCGGGGGAACTATGGCTACACCTTC
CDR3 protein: CASSEARGNYGYTF

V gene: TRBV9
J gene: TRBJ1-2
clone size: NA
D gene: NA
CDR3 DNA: TGTGCCAGCAGCGTAGGGGGGGATGGCTACACCTTC
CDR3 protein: CASSVGGDGYTF

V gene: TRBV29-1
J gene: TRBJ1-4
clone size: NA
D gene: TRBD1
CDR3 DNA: TGCAGCGTTCTAGGACAGGGGCATGCAACTAATGAAAAACTGTTTTTT
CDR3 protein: CSVLGQGHATNEKLFF

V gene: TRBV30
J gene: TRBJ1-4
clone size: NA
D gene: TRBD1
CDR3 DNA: TGTGCCTGGCGTCCGGGACAGGGGGCAACTAATGAAAAACTGTTTTTT
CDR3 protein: CAWRPGQGATNEKLFF

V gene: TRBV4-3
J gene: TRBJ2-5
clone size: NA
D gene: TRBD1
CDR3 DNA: TGCGCCAGCAGCCAAGATCTTGACAGGGAAGAGACCCAGTACTTC
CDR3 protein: CASSQDLDREETQYF

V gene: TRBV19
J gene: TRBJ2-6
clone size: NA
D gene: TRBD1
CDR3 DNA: TGTGCCAGTAGTATGAACCGGGACAGGGTGACTGGGGCCAACGTCCTGACTTTC
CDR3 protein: CASSMNRDRVTGANVLTF

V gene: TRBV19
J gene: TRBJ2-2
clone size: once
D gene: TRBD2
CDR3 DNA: TGTGCCAGTAGTATCATAAGCGGGAGGGCCGCCGGGGAGCTGTTTTTT
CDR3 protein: CASSIISGRAAGELFF

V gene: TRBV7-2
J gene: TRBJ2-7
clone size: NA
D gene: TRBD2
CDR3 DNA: TGTGCCAGCACCCTGGGTAGCGGGACTTACGAGCAGTACTTC
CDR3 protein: CASTLGSGTYEQYF

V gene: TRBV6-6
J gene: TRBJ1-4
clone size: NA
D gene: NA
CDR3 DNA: TGTGCCAGCAGTCCCGACAGGACGGGGAATGAAAAACTGTTTTTT
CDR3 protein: CASSPDRTGNEKLFF

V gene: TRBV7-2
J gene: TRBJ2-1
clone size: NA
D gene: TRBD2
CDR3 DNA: TGTGCCAGCAGCCCCAGCGGGGTGGGGGGGTGGAATGAGCAGTTCTTC
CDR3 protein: CASSPSGVGGWNEQFF

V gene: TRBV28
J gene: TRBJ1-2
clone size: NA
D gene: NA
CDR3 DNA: TGTGCCAGCAGTTTTTCCGGGGAGGGTGGCTACACCTTC
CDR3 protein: CASSFSGEGGYTF

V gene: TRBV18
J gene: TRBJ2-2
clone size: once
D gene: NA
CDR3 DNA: TGTGCCAGCTCACCTAGCGTCGGGGAGCTGTTTTTT
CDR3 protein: CASSPSVGELFF

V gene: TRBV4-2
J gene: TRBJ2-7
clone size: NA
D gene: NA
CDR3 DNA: TGTGCCAGCAGCCAAGATCTCGGGAGCTCCTACGAGCAGTACTTC
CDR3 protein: CASSQDLGSSYEQYF

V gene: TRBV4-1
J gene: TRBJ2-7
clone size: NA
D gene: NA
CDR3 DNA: TGCGCCAGCAGCCGACTGACAGGCCAAACCTACGAGCAGTACTTC
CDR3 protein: CASSRLTGQTYEQYF

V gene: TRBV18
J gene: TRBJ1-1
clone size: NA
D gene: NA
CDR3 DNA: TGTGCCAGCTCGCCTGCCTCCCTCCTGAGGAACACTGAAGCTTTCTTT
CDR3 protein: CASSPASLLRNTEAFF

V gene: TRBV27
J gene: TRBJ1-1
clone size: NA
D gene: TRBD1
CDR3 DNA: TGTGCCAGTAAGACAGGGGGCTCTGTCGCTGAAGCTTTCTTT
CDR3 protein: CASKTGGSVAEAFF

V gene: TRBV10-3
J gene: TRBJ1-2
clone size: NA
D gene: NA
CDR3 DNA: TGTGCCATCAGTGAGTTGGCAGGGACTAACTATGGCTACACCTTC
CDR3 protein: CAISELAGTNYGYTF

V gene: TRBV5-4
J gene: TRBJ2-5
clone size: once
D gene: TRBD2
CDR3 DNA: TGTGCCAGCAGCTTTAGCGGGGGCGCCCAAGAGACCCAGTACTTC
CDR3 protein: CASSFSGGAQETQYF

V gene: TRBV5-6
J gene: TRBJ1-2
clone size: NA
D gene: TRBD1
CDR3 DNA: TGTGCCAGCAGTTACGACAGGGGCGATGGCTACACCTTC
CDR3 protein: CASSYDRGDGYTF

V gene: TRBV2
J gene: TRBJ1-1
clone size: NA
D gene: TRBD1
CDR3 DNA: TGTGCCGCCTACCCCAGGGGGGCGGAAAACACTGAAGCTTTCTTT
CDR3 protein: CAAYPRGAENTEAFF

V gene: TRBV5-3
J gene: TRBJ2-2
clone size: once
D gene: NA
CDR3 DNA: TGTGCCAGAAGCTTCGTAACTACGCGGCACAGGGATTGGACCGGGGAGCTGTTTTTT
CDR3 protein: CARSFVTTRHRDWTGELFF

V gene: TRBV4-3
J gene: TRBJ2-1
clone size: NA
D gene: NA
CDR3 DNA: TGCGCCAGCAGCCAAGGGGTTTTTGGGCATGAGCAGTTCTTC
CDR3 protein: CASSQGVFGHEQFF

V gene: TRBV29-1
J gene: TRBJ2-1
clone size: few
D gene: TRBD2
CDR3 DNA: TGCAGCGTCCCAATAGCGGGTTCGGGTTATGAGCAGTTCTTC
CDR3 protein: CSVPIAGSGYEQFF

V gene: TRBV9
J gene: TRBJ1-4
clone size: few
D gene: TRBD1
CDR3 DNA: TGTGCCAGCAGCCCTAGGGACAGTAATGAAAAACTGTTTTTT
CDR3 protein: CASSPRDSNEKLFF

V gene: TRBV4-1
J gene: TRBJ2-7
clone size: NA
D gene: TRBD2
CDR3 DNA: TGCGCCAGCAGCCGCCTCGGGGGGTCGGGGCAGTACTTC
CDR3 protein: CASSRLGGSGQYF

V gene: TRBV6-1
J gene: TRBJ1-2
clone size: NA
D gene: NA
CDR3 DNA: TGTGCCAGCAGATCCAGTGGCAACTATGGCTACACCTTC
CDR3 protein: CASRSSGNYGYTF

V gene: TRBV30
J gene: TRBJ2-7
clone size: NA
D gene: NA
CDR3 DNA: TGTGCCTGGAGGGCTCAGGCAAGCTACGAGCAGTACTTC
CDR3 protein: CAWRAQASYEQYF

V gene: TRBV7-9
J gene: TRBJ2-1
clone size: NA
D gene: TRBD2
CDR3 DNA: TGTGCCAGCAGCTACCCGGGACTAGCGTTAAATGAGCAGTTCTTC
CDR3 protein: CASSYPGLALNEQFF

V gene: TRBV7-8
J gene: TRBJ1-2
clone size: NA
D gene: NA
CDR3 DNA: TGTGCCAGCAGCTTAGCGGGGTGGAGGGGTGAAGGCTACACCTTC
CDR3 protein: CASSLAGWRGEGYTF

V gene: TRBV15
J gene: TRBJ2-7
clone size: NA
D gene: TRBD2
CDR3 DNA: TGTGCCACCAGCCTATCTCTAGCGGGAGGGCCTGAGCGAGAGCAGTACTTC
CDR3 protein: CATSLSLAGGPEREQYF

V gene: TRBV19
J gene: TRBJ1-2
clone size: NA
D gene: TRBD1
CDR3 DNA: TGTGCCAGTAGTATTGGAACCGGGACAGGTGATTATGGCTACACCTTC
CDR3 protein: CASSIGTGTGDYGYTF

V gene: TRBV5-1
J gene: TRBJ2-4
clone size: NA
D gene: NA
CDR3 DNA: TGCGCCAGCAGTTTTACCCTTACTGGGCAGGGTAAAAACATTCAGTACTTC
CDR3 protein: CASSFTLTGQGKNIQYF

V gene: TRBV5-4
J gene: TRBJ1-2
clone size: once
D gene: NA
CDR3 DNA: TGTGCCAGCAGCTTGGCAGGGGCAGGTGGCTACACCTTC
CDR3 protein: CASSLAGAGGYTF

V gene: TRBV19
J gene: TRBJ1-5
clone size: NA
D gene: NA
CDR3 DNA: TGTGCCAGTAATAAGTTTAGTCGACAGATTAGCAATCAGCCCCAGCATTTT
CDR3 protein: CASNKFSRQISNQPQHF

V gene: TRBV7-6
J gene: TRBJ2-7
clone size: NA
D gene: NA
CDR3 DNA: TGTGCCAGCAGCTCCCGACCGGAGGGTTCCTACGAGCAGTACTTC
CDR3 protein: CASSSRPEGSYEQYF